In this sample, the clone carrying this T cell receptor (beta chain) turned up a few times. Each CDR3 protein is one row after TCRdb ran MiXCR on the 5' RACE reads. This sample has about 68,000 distinct CDR3 sequences, with less than 15% found just once. The sample belongs to a study of early T cells in non-severe SARS-CoV-2 infection. Study overall: The authors sequenced bulk RNA from unsorted whole blood, leaving chains unpaired.

CDR3 length equals 11 residues. Trimming removed 6 bases from V and 10 bases from J; junction bases left unmatched: 5. The germline V gene encodes CDR1 MDHEN and CDR2 SYDVKM. The sequence was obtained from an adult who was a healthcare worker with PCR-confirmed SARS-CoV-2 infection or an uninfected control (not recorded which). The sample comprised whole blood. This sequence joins TRBV28 and TRBJ1-1; 7 bases are shared with TRBD1. CDR3 in DNA: TGTGCCAGCAGGGGGACAGCTTTAGCTTTCTTT. The encoded protein is CASRGTALAFF.